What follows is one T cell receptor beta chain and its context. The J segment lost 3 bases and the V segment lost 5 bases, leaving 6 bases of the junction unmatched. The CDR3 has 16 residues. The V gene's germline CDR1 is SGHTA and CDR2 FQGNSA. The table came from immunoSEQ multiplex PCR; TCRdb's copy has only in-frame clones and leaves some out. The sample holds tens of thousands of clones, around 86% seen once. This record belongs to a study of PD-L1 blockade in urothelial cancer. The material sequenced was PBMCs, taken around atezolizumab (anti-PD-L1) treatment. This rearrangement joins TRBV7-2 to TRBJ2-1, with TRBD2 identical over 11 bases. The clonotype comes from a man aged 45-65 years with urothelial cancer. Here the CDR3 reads CASSPRLAGIYNEQFF. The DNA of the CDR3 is TGTGCCAGCAGCCCCCGACTAGCGGGAATCTACAATGAGCAGTTCTTC.